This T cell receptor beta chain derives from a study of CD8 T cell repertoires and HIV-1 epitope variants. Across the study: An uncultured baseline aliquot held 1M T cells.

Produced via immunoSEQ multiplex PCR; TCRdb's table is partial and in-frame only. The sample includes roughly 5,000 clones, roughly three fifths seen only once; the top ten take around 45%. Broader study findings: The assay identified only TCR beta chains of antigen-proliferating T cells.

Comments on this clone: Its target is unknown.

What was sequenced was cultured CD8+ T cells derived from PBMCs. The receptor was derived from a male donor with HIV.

DNA of the CDR3: TGTGCCAGCAGTCCTCCGAAGTTTAGCTCCTATAATTCACCCCTCCACTTT. Its translation: CASSPPKFSSYNSPLHF. The V gene is TRBV28, the J gene TRBJ1-6; D is ambiguous. Trimming shortened V by 5 bases and J by 0 bases, and 14 bases separated the two germline ends. CDR3 length: 17 amino acids. Germline lookup yields CDR1 MDHEN and CDR2 SYDVKM.